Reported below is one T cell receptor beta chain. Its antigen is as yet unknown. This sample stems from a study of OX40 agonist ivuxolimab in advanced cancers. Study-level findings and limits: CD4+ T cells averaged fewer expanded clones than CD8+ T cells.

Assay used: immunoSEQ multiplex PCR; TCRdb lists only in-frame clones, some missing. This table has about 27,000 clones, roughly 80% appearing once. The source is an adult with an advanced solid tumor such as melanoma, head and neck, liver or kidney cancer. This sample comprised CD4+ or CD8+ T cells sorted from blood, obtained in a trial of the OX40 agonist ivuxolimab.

The CDR3 sequence is CASEGQGVSEQYF. The CDR3 region has the DNA TGCGCCAGCGAGGGACAGGGAGTTAGCGAGCAGTACTTC. This sequence joins TRBV10-2 and TRBJ2-7; 9 positions agree with TRBD1. The CDR3 sequence is 13 residues long. The germline CDR1 and CDR2 sequences are WSHSY and SAAADI. The V and J ends lost 8 bases and 6 bases, in that order; junction bases with no gene match: 8.